These T cell receptor beta chains were read from a single sample in a study of T-cell reconstitution after alpha-beta-depleted transplantation in children. MiXCR, applied by TCRdb to the PCR reads, yields one record per CDR3 protein. Among 700,000 to 950,000 distinct CDR3 sequences listed, roughly 16% were seen once. This specimen consisted of PBMCs, mostly from graft donor cells, obtained 360 days after TCRalphabeta/CD19-depleted stem cell transplant. These receptors were taken from a male patient between 5 and 17 years old who had a stem cell transplant for acute lymphoblastic leukemia, so the T cells may come from the graft donor. CDR3s include the opening cysteine and the closing phenylalanine or tryptophan. The order of the fields is clone size, V gene, D gene, J gene, CDR3 DNA, CDR3 protein. D genes are given only for firm matches. Rows may omit the clone size; those that give it use once, few, many or a size class.

>few|TRBV6-5|NA|TRBJ2-1
TGTGCCAGCAGTTACTCTTCCGGGACTCTGACCTACAATGAGCAGTTCTTC
CASSYSSGTLTYNEQFF
>few|TRBV5-1|TRBD2|TRBJ2-7
TGCGCCAGCAGCCGGTCAGCGGGAATTAGCTACGAGCAGTACTTC
CASSRSAGISYEQYF
>few|TRBV6-1|NA|TRBJ2-2
TGTGCCAGCAGCCTAAGGACTGTCTCGAACACCGGGGAGCTGTTTTTT
CASSLRTVSNTGELFF
>NA|TRBV20-1|NA|TRBJ1-2
TGCAGTGCTAGAGCTTTAGGGGGGATCTATGGCTACACCTTC
CSARALGGIYGYTF
>many|TRBV5-1|NA|TRBJ2-1
TGCGCCAGCAGCTTGGTGGGGGAGTTTTACAATGAGCAGTTCTTC
CASSLVGEFYNEQFF
>NA|TRBV12-3/TRBV12-4|TRBD1|TRBJ1-2
TGTGCCAGCAGACCTACAGGGGGCTCCTATGGCTACACCTTC
CASRPTGGSYGYTF
>few|TRBV29-1|NA|TRBJ1-2
TGCAGCGTTGGGCCAGGTGTCCCCCTTCCCCACTATGGCTACACCTTC
CSVGPGVPLPHYGYTF
>NA|TRBV20-1|NA|TRBJ2-7
TGCAGTGCTAGGTGGCGGAGCTCCTACGAGCAGTACTTC
CSARWRSSYEQYF
>NA|TRBV5-1|NA|TRBJ1-1
TGCGCCAGCAGCCCTCTTCTGGGAGGGGGAACTGAAGCTTTCTTT
CASSPLLGGGTEAFF
>few|TRBV29-1|NA|TRBJ2-5
TGCAGCGCCACCGCCCTAGGGATCCAAGAGACCCAGTACTTC
CSATALGIQETQYF
>NA|TRBV6-5|NA|TRBJ2-2
TGTGCCAGCAGTTTTGGGTGGAACACCGGGGAGCTGTTTTTT
CASSFGWNTGELFF
>many|TRBV5-1|TRBD1|TRBJ2-1
TGCGCCAGCAGCTTGGCCACGGCAGGGGGCTGGGATGAGCAGTTCTTC
CASSLATAGGWDEQFF
>few|TRBV25-1|NA|TRBJ2-3
TGTGCCAGCCAAAAAAAGGGGTATACGCAGTATTTT
CASQKKGYTQYF
>many|TRBV7-2|NA|TRBJ2-7
TGTGCCAGCAGCACCCCCTGGGGCGGCTGGGCCTACGAGCAGTACTTC
CASSTPWGGWAYEQYF
>NA|TRBV20-1|NA|TRBJ2-7
TGCAGTGCTAGAGGAACAGAACTCTACGAGCAGTACTTC
CSARGTELYEQYF
>few|TRBV7-8|NA|TRBJ2-3
TGTGCCAGCAGCTTATCATTCCCTTCCTTATCGGGGGATACGCAGTATTTT
CASSLSFPSLSGDTQYF
>few|TRBV20-1|TRBD1|TRBJ1-5
TGCAGTGCTTTGGACAGGGCGAATCAGCCCCAGCATTTT
CSALDRANQPQHF
>few|TRBV7-8|TRBD1|TRBJ2-7
TGTGCCAGCAGCCGCAATAGACAGGGGGCTCTCTACGAGCAGTACTTC
CASSRNRQGALYEQYF
>NA|TRBV11-1|NA|TRBJ2-1
TGTGCCAGCAGCTTCGGCCGTTTTACGGGAAGCCTCGGCAATGAGCAGTTCTTC
CASSFGRFTGSLGNEQFF
>many|TRBV4-1|NA|TRBJ2-7
TGCGCCAGCAGCCAACAGAGGACGGGGCCCTACGAGCAGTACTTC
CASSQQRTGPYEQYF
>NA|TRBV27|NA|TRBJ1-2
TGTGCCAGCAGTTTCGGGGTTTCCCCTAACTATGGCTACACCTTC
CASSFGVSPNYGYTF
>NA|TRBV10-1|TRBD1|TRBJ2-7
TGCGCCAGCAGCCCTCGGACAGGGCCTTTCTACGAGCAGTACTTC
CASSPRTGPFYEQYF